These T cell receptor beta chains were read from a single sample in a study of cytomegalovirus exposure and HLA in healthy donors. Clones were read by immunoSEQ multiplex PCR, and TCRdb kept only the in-frame ones, dropping some. The sample consists of about 140,000 clones, roughly 80% of them appearing once. The sample was PBMCs. The receptors shown here come from a female donor in good health and CMV-seronegative. CDR3s include the opening cysteine and the closing phenylalanine or tryptophan. The D gene is left open where the match is weak. The listing skips clone size in some rows; elsewhere it reads once, few, many or a size class.

>TRBV25-1|few|.|TRBJ1-5
TGTGCCAGCAGTGACAGAAGCAATCAGCCCCAGCATTTT
CASSDRSNQPQHF
>TRBV4-1|.|TRBD1|TRBJ2-7
TGCGCCAGCAGCCAAGACCCAGGGGGCGTAGGGGGGCAGTACTTC
CASSQDPGGVGGQYF
>TRBV4-1|.|TRBD2|TRBJ2-1
TGCGCCAGCAGCCTCCGGGACTACGTACCTAACAATGAGCAGTTCTTC
CASSLRDYVPNNEQFF
>TRBV5-6|.|.|TRBJ2-7
TGTGCCAGCAGCTTGATTACCACATCCTACGAGCAGTACTTC
CASSLITTSYEQYF
>TRBV18|.|TRBD1|TRBJ2-7
TGTGCCAGCTCACCCGAGACAGGGGTTGAGCAGTACTTC
CASSPETGVEQYF
>TRBV11-3|few|TRBD1|TRBJ2-1
TGTGCCAGCAGCTTAAGCGGACAGGCATACAATGAGCAGTTCTTC
CASSLSGQAYNEQFF
>TRBV10-3|.|TRBD1|TRBJ2-5
TGTGCCATCAGTGATGACAGGGGGACCCAGTACTTC
CAISDDRGTQYF
>TRBV5-4|.|.|TRBJ2-2
TGTGCCAGCAGCCCCGGAGAGCGGAACACCGGGGAGCTGTTTTTT
CASSPGERNTGELFF
>TRBV19|.|.|TRBJ2-6
TGTGCCAGTAATCAGGGCAGGGCCCGCTCTGGGGCCAACGTCCTGACTTTC
CASNQGRARSGANVLTF
>TRBV6-6|few|.|TRBJ1-1
TGTGCCAGCAGTTACTCGAGACGGGTTGTGGGCACTGAAGCTTTCTTT
CASSYSRRVVGTEAFF
>TRBV7-6|.|TRBD1|TRBJ2-7
TGTGCCAGCAGCCTCGGGACAGGTCCGTGGGAGCAGTACTTC
CASSLGTGPWEQYF
>TRBV6-1|.|.|TRBJ1-4
TGTGCCAGCAGCCTGACACCAAATGAAAAACTGTTTTTT
CASSLTPNEKLFF
>TRBV10-1|.|TRBD1|TRBJ1-1
TGCGCCAGCAGTGCGATTGGGACAGGGTCTACTGAAGCTTTCTTT
CASSAIGTGSTEAFF
>TRBV6-6|.|TRBD1|TRBJ2-7
TGTGCCAGCACAAGGGACAGAGGTTACGAGCAGTACTTC
CASTRDRGYEQYF
>TRBV11-2|.|.|TRBJ2-3
TGTGCCAGCAGCCCCTCGGACACCACAGATACGCAGTATTTT
CASSPSDTTDTQYF
>TRBV28|.|TRBD1|TRBJ2-5
TGTGCCAGCAGATCGGGACAGGAAGAGACCCAGTACTTC
CASRSGQEETQYF
>TRBV6-5|.|TRBD2|TRBJ2-1
TGTGCCACCGAGGGTAGCGGGAACTCCTACAATGAGCAGTTCTTC
CATEGSGNSYNEQFF
>TRBV27|.|.|TRBJ2-2
TGTGCCAGCGCGCTGAGGGTAAACACCGGGGAGCTGTTTTTT
CASALRVNTGELFF
>TRBV19|.|.|TRBJ2-7
TGTATTGGGGACAACGAGCAGTACTTC
CIGDNEQYF
>TRBV7-5|.|.|TRBJ1-1
TGTGTCAGAAGCCTCCGGGAGACTGAAGCTTTCTTT
CVRSLRETEAFF